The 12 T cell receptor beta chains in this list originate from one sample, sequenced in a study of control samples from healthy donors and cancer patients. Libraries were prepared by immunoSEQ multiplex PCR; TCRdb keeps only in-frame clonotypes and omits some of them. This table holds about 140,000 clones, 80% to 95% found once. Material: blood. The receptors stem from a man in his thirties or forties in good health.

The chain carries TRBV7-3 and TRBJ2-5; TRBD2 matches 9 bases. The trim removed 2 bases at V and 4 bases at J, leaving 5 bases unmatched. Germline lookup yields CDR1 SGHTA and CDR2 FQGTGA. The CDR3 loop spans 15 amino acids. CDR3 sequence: CASSLRGREAETQYF. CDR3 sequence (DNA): TGTGCCAGCAGCTTACGCGGGAGGGAGGCAGAGACCCAGTACTTC.

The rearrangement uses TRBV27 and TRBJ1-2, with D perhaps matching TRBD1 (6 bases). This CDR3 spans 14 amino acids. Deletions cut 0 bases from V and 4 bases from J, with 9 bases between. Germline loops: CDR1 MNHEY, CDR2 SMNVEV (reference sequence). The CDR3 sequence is CASSLSPDSYGYTF. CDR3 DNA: TGTGCCAGCAGTTTATCCCCGGACAGCTATGGCTACACCTTC.

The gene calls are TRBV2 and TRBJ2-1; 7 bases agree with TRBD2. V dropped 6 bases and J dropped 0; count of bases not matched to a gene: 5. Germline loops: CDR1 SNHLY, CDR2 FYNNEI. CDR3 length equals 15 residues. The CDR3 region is CASRLSSGSYNEQFF. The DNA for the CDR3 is TGTGCCAGCAGACTATCTAGCGGCTCCTACAATGAGCAGTTCTTC.

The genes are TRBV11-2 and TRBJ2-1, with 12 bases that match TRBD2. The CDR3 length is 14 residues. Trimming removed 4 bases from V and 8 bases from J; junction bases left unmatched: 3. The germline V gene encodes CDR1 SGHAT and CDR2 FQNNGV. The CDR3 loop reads CASSSRLAGDEQFF. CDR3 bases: TGTGCCAGCAGCTCGCGACTAGCGGGAGATGAGCAGTTCTTC.

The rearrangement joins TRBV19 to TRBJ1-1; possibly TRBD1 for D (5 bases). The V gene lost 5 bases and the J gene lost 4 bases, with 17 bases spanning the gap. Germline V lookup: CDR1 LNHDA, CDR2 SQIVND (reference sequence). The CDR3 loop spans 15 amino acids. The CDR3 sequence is CASSSWTGGSTEAFF. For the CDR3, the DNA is TGTGCCAGTAGTTCCTGGACGGGGGGAAGCACTGAAGCTTTCTTT.

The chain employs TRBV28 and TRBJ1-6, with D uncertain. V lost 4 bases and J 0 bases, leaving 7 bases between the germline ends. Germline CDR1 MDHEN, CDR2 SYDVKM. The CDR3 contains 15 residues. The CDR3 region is CASSSGSSYNSPLHF. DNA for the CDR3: TGTGCCAGCAGTTCTGGAAGCTCCTATAATTCACCCCTCCACTTT.

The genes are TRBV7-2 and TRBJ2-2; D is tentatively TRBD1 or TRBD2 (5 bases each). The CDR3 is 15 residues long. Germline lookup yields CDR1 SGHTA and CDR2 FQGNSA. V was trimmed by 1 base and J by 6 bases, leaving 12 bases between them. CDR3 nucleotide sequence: TGTGCCAGCAGCTTAGTGGGGGTCGGCGCCGGGGAGCTGTTTTTT. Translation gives CASSLVGVGAGELFF.

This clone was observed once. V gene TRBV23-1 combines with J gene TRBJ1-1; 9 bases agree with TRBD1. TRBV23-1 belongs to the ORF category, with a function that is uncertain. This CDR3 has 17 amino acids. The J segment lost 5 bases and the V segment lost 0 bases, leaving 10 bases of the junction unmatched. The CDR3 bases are TGCGCCAGCAGTCAATCAACCTGGACAGGGGTGTGGACTGAAGCTTTCTTT. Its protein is CASSQSTWTGVWTEAFF.

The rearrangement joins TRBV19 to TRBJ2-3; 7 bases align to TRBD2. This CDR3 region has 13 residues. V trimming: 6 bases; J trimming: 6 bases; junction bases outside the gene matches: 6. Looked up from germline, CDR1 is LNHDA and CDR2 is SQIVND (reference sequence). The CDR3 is CASSVSGGDTQYF. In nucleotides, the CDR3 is TGTGCCAGTAGCGTTTCCGGGGGGGATACGCAGTATTTT.

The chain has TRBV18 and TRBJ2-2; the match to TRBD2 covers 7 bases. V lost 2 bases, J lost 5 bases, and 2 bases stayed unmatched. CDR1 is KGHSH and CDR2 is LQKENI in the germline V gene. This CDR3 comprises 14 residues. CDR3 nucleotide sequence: TGTGCCAGCTCACCAGCGGGAGTGACCGGGGAGCTGTTTTTT. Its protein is CASSPAGVTGELFF.

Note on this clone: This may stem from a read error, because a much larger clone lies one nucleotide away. CDR3 nucleotide sequence: TGCGCCAGCAGCCAAGGGGGGGGGCGAAGCAATCAGCCCCAGCATTTT. Translation gives CASSQGGGRSNQPQHF. This chain connects TRBV4-1 to TRBJ1-5; D is perhaps TRBD1 (6 bases). Germline V lookup: CDR1 MGHRA, CDR2 YSYEKL. The V and J ends lost 1 base and 1 base respectively, with 11 bases between them. CDR3 size: 16 residues.

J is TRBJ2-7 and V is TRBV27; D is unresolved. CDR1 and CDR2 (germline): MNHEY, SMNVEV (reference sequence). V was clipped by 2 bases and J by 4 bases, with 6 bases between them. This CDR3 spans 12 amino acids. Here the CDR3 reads CASSLGRYEQYF. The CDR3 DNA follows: TGTGCCAGCAGTTTAGGACGGTACGAGCAGTACTTC.